This TCR beta chain was found in a study of T cell changes during pregnancy in multiple sclerosis. Data came from immunoSEQ multiplex PCR; TCRdb stores just in-frame clones and leaves some out. The table has almost 20,000 clones, approximately 90% seen once. The germline gives CDR1 MNHEY, CDR2 SMNVEV (reference sequence). CDR3 length: 16 residues. V lost 6 bases and J lost 7; bases outside the gene matches: 11. The V and J genes are TRBV27 and TRBJ2-3; 12 bases map to TRBD2. The origin of this receptor is a female donor in good health, enrolled as a control in a pregnancy study. Source: CD8+ T cells from peripheral blood mononuclear cells, taken in the third trimester of pregnancy. CDR3 in amino acids: CASSGGLAGRMNTQYF. CDR3 coding DNA: TGTGCCAGCAGCGGGGGACTAGCGGGCCGAATGAATACGCAGTATTTT.